Sequencing of this T cell receptor (beta chain) was carried out in a study of blood T cell repertoires in COVID-19. Whole-study context: T cells, B-cell-depleted T cells, or PBMCs supplied cDNA or gDNA.

Across about 22 US areas, participants ranged in age from roughly 18 to 95 years. Self-reported history from a screening survey and questionnaire set each donor's cohort. Germline V gives CDR1 MNHEY, CDR2 SVGAGI. Trimming took 0 bases from V and 5 from J, leaving 16 bases between them. This CDR3 contains 16 residues. Data came from immunoSEQ multiplex PCR; TCRdb stores just in-frame clones and leaves some out. The sample lists over 250,000 clones; approximately 85% were seen once. The receptor comes from a woman aged 25-40 years who had recovered from COVID-19. The sequenced sample was PBMCs or T cells enriched from blood (not recorded which). J is TRBJ1-2 and V is TRBV6-5, with D possibly being TRBD1 (6 bases). The CDR3 reads CASSYSSMGARYGYTF. CDR3 bases: TGTGCCAGCAGTTACTCGTCTATGGGGGCGCGGTATGGCTACACCTTC.